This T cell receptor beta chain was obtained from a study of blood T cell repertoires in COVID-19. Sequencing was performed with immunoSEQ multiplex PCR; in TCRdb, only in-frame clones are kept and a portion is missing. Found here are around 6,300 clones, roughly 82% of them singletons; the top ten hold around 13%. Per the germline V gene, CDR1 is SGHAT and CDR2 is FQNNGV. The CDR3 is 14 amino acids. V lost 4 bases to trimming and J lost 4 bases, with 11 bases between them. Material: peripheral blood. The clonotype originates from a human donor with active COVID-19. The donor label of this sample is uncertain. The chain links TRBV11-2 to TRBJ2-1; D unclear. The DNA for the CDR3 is TGTGCCAGCAGCTCCCCGGGTCTATACAATGAGCAGTTCTTC. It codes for CASSSPGLYNEQFF.